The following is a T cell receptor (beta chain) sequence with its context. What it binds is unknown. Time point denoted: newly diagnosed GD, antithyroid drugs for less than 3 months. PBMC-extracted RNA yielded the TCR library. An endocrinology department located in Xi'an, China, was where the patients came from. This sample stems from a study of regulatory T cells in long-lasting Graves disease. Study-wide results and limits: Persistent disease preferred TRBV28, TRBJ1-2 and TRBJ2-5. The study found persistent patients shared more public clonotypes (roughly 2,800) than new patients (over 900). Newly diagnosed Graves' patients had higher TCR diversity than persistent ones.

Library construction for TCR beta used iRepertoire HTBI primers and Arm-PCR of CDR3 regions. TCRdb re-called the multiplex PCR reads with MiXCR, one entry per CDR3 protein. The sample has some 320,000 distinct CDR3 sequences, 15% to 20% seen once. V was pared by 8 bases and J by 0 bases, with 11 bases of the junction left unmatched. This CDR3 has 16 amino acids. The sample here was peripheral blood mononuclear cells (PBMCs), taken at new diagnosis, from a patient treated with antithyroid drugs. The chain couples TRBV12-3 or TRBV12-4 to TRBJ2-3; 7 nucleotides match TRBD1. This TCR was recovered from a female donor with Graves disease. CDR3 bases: TGTGCCAGCTCCCATACAGGGGCAACTAGCACAGATACGCAGTATTTT. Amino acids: CASSHTGATSTDTQYF.